Below, one T cell receptor beta chain is given with its context. Its antigen remains unknown. The authors amplified TCR beta CDR3 regions from RNA transcripts. RT-PCR was first run with HTBI primers, then multiplex PCR in a second round. TCRdb recomputed calls from the multiplex PCR reads with MiXCR, one row per CDR3 protein. The repertoire includes about 640,000 distinct CDR3 sequences, about 40% of them detected once, and about 3.3% sits in the top ten. This specimen comes from a study of Graves' ophthalmopathy and Graves' hyperthyroidism. Study conclusions and caveats: In blood appeared most of the expanded thyroid clonotypes whose frequency exceeded 0.001.

This CDR3 spans 13 amino acids. CDR1 and CDR2 (germline): LNHNV, YYDKDF (reference sequence). Under 3 months in duration, the ophthalmopathy in affected donors had moderate-to-severe activity, CAS ≥3 and NOSPECS ≥4. Reliance was placed on clinical symptoms, serum thyroxine, TRAb, thyroid ultrasound and orbital computed tomography for diagnosis. The chain joins TRBV15 to TRBJ2-5; TRBD2 matches 10 bases. The TCR originated in an adult man with Graves' ophthalmopathy. The sequencing sample was made of peripheral blood. CDR3 nucleotide sequence: TGTGCTATAAGCGGGGGGGTCCAAGAGACCCAGTACTTC. Translated, it gives CAISGGVQETQYF.